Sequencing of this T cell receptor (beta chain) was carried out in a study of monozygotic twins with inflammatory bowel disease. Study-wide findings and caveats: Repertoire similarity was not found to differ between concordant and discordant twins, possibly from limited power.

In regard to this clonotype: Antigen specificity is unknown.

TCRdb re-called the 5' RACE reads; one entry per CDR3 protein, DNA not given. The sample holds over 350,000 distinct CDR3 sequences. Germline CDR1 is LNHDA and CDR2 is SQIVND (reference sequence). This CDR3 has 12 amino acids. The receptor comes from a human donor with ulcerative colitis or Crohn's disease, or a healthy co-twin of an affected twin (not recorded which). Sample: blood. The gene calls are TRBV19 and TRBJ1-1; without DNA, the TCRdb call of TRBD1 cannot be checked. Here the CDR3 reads CASKQGHGKAFF.